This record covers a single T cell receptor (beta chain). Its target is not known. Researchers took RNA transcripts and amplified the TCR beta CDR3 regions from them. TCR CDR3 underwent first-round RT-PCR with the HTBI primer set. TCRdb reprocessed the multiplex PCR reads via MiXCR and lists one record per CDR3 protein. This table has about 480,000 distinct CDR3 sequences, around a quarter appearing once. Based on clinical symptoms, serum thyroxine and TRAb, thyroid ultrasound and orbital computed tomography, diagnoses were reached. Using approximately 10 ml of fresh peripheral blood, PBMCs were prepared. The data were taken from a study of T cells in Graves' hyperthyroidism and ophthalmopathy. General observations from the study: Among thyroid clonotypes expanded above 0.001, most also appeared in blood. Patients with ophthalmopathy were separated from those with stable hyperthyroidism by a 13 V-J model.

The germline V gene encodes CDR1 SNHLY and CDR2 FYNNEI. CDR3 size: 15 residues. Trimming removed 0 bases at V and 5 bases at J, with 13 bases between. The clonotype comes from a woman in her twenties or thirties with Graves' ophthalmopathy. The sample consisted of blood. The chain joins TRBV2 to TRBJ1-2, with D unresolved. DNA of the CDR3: TGTGCCAGCAGTGAAGCGCTTGCGGATCAATATGGCTACACCTTC. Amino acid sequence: CASSEALADQYGYTF.